This T cell receptor beta chain was documented in a study of shared clonotypes between healthy human individuals. As regards this clone: Its antigen is as yet unknown.

General study results and limits: Clonotype sharing across donors was expected to vary with sequencing depth. Larger estimated richness was generally recorded for naive subsets relative to memory subsets. Researchers sampled blood only, noting tissue repertoires likely differ.

Deep-level settings were used for running the assay. Sequencing used immunoSEQ multiplex PCR; TCRdb keeps in-frame clones, though not all of them. The profile shows around 2,000,000 clones, around 93% of them singletons. Naive CD8 cells lacked CD45RO, underwent positive selection for CCR7 and left out terminally differentiated effector memory CD45RA+ cells. Germline V gene sequence: CDR1 MNHEY, CDR2 SVGAGI. Between the trimmed V and J ends, which lost 10 bases and 5 bases, there was a span of 18 bases. The CDR3 has 14 residues. The chain uses TRBV6-5 and TRBJ2-1; D is unresolved. Input material: naive CD8+ T cells from PBMCs. The sequence derives from a young man in good health. Some clones in this sample may be carry-over from other donors' samples. CDR3 in amino acids: CATTTTVRDNEQFF. CDR3 nucleotides: TGTGCCACCACCACCACGGTTAGGGACAATGAGCAGTTCTTC.